This T cell receptor beta chain was documented in a study of T cells after yellow fever vaccination. Study-level results: Most clones from primary vaccination were detected again post-booster (around 95% CD4, 88% CD8).

TCRdb re-analysed the 5' RACE reads in MiXCR, keeping a single row per CDR3 protein. The data show some 29,000 distinct CDR3 sequences, with less than 6.5% seen just once and about 40% held by the top ten. The table lists this clonotype with many counts. Antigen unknown. J gave up 6 bases and V 5 bases, and 9 bases lay outside the gene matches. The CDR3 is made up of 14 amino acids. The V gene's germline CDR1 is SEHNR and CDR2 FQNEAQ (reference sequence). The chain recombines TRBV7-9 with TRBJ2-7, with 8 positions matching TRBD2. This sequence was found in a man aged 25 to 40 who received the YFV17D yellow fever vaccine. Sequenced material: CD8+ T cells sorted from PBMCs, taken 10 days after the yellow fever booster vaccination. The CDR3 reads CASSTPGLVVEQYF. CDR3 nucleotide sequence: TGTGCCAGCAGCACACCGGGACTAGTCGTCGAGCAGTACTTC.